This TCR beta chain was recovered during a study of identical twins. In its sample, this clonotype was seen a few times. The antigen remains undetermined. This CDR3 comprises 17 residues. Trimming cost V 5 bases and J 1 base, with 18 bases left between them. General study findings and limits: Among monozygotic twins, out-of-frame TCR alpha sharing exceeded what models predicted.

A universal primer site arose from template switching, and cDNA bore unique molecular identifiers. In TCRdb, the 5' RACE reads were re-called with MiXCR into one record per CDR3 protein. This table holds roughly 250,000 distinct CDR3 sequences, 11% to 15% found once. Healthy Caucasians were all of the donors. The chain couples TRBV12-3 or TRBV12-4 to TRBJ2-1; the D gene is possibly TRBD2 (6 bases). The clonotype was recovered from a woman between 18 and 29 years old in good health. Sequencing was carried out using memory (CD45RO+) T cells sorted from blood. The CDR3 bases are TGTGCCAGCAGTATGGGGCTGGGGGGAGGTTCCTACAATGAGCAGTTCTTC. Amino acids: CASSMGLGGGSYNEQFF.